These T cell receptor beta chains were read from a single sample in a study of T cell clonotyping in hematopoietic cell transplantation. Sequencing used immunoSEQ multiplex PCR; TCRdb keeps in-frame clones, though not all of them. The sample has about 69,000 clones; just under 95% are singletons. The sequenced sample was peripheral blood mononuclear cells. These TCRs come from a man aged 50-59 years in good health. Some clones in this sample may be carry-over from other donors' samples. CDR3s leave out the opening cysteine and the closing phenylalanine or tryptophan. Size is stated for part of the rows, as once, few or many counts, or as a class when the clone is expanded.

v_call clone_size cdr3_aa
TRBV11-3 . ASSLGELALSTGELF
TRBV5-1 . ASSPGLAEETQY
TRBV6-1 . ASSGTSGGVTDTQY
TRBV6-7 . ASSYYGLAGSYEQY
TRBV27 . ASSSGTGAGTGELF
TRBV4-3 . ASSRGRPGYEQF
TRBV19 . ASSTTGGLITEAF
TRBV6-1 . ASSEGPTGEQY
TRBV11-2 . ASSFPQAGRGETQY
TRBV6-5 . ASIKGTGRNTEAF
TRBV6-6 . ASNLWASNNEQF
TRBV5-1 . ASSLAPDADTQY
TRBV5-1 once ASSLVGSSYNEQF
TRBV6-4 once ASSVTGDTGELF
TRBV7-2 . ASSLAFGGGGGDTQY
TRBV6-5 once ASSYKGGGEKLF
TRBV6-5 . ASRQGNEQF
TRBV5-6 . ASSLGAAGGNTEAF
TRBV6-5 . ASRLAGVNEQF
TRBV7-8 . ASSVRDRNTDTQY
TRBV6-6 . ASSTRPDAEQF
TRBV19 . ASSIEQGSGQPQH
TRBV6-5 . ASSYVGGSDTGELF
TRBV7-8 . ASSSVLAAHNYGYT
TRBV6-5 . ASSYGDSSGNTIY
TRBV30 few AWSRNWTGTYEQY
TRBV5-4 . ASSQSLQGFRDTQY
TRBV6-6 once ASSYGQGMRNTEAF
TRBV5-1 . ASSSTPQTGNTEAF
TRBV6-5 . ASSYGDRSVFGYT
TRBV19 once ASTSSSGPYEQY
TRBV9 . ASSGGGYEQY
TRBV29-1 . SVPKVVFTDTQY
TRBV10-1 . ATYLRTEGNHEQY
TRBV6-6 . ASSYFNPTGGNEQF
TRBV6-5 . ASRRRTDGYYGYT
TRBV5-1 . ASSLSGTDNQPQH
TRBV30 few AWKQVNTEAF
TRBV5-4 . ASSLESSYNSPLH
TRBV29-1 . SVGDYEQY
TRBV6-5 once ASSSGGSNQPQH
TRBV7-2 . ASSYSNQPQH
TRBV5-6 . ASSIIGEGEETQY
TRBV9 . ASSAEGGPTDTQY
TRBV4-3 . ASSQDTLSGLSHEQY
TRBV6-5 . ASSYSLPDQQY
TRBV4-3 . ASSQEIQGVGGYT
TRBV6-6 . ASSYSMRQGDQPQH
TRBV28 . ASTLTGSYGYT
TRBV7-2 few ASSSGSVETQY
TRBV7-9 . ASSLAASYEQY
TRBV30 . AWSVLGPHQPQH
TRBV6-5 . ASSTGTGLNEQF
TRBV5-6 . ASSFRWGGANVLT
TRBV27 . ASTVGTSSGELF
TRBV6-1 . ASSAYPTSGGADTQY
TRBV14 . ASSQGTGYGGAF